Reported below is one T cell receptor beta chain. Its target is unknown. The sample is drawn from a study of radiotherapy plus CTLA-4 blockade in lung cancer. Study overall: In 18% of patients, objective responses were seen; around 34% had disease control. General study findings and limits: Tumor-derived TCR clones expanded in blood after radiotherapy plus ipilimumab. The authors reported that early blood T cell clone dynamics, with interferon-beta, best predicted response.

The germline CDR1 and CDR2 sequences are WNHNN and SYGVQD (reference sequence). The CDR3 covers 17 residues. Trimming removed 0 bases from V and 2 bases from J; junction bases left unmatched: 7. Data came from immunoSEQ multiplex PCR; TCRdb stores just in-frame clones and leaves some out. The sample includes approximately 80,000 clones, roughly four fifths of them seen just once. Focal radiation plus CTLA-4 blockade with ipilimumab was given to patients with chemo-refractory metastatic non-small-cell lung cancer. This clonotype was sampled from a human donor with non-small cell lung cancer whose response to radiotherapy plus ipilimumab could not be evaluated. The sequenced sample was peripheral blood, obtained from a patient treated with radiotherapy plus ipilimumab. The chain has TRBV10-1 and TRBJ2-3; 8 bases match TRBD2. CDR3 amino acids: CASSESTFSGVTDTQYF. The CDR3 coding sequence is TGCGCCAGCAGTGAGTCGACGTTTAGCGGGGTCACAGATACGCAGTATTTT.